This TCR beta chain derives from a study of T cell repertoires in aging, cancer and after chemotherapy. Trimming cost V 6 bases and J 3 bases, with 12 bases left between them. Germline CDR1 is DFQATT and CDR2 is SNEGSKA (reference sequence). This CDR3 region has 12 residues. Multiplex touch-down PCR with TRB-A/B primers amplified rearranged V-D-J TRB sequences. TCRdb reprocessed the multiplex PCR reads via MiXCR and lists one record per CDR3 protein. The sample includes 9,500 or so distinct CDR3 sequences, around a third of them seen just once. This clonotype is a singleton in its sample. Amplification of TCR beta used genomic DNA extracted from peripheral blood.

Sequencing was carried out using blood. The sequence came from a human donor in good health. The J gene is TRBJ2-7, the V gene TRBV20-1, with D unclear. CDR3 sequence (DNA): TGCAGTGCCCCGACCAGTAGCTACGAGCAGTACTTC. It encodes CSAPTSSYEQYF.